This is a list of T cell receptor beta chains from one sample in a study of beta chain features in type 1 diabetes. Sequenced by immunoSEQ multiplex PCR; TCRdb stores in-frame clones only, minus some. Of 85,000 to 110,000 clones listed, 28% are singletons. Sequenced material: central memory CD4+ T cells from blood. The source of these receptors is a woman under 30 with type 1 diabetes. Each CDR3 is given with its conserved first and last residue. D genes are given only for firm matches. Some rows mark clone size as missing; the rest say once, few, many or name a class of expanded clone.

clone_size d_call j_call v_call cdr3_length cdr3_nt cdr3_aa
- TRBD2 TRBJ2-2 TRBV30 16 TGTGCCTGGAGTGCGGGACTAGCTAGTAACACCGGGGAGCTGTTTTTT CAWSAGLASNTGELFF
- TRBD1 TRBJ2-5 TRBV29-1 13 TGCAGCGTTGGGACAGGGAAAGGGGAGACCCAGTACTTC CSVGTGKGETQYF
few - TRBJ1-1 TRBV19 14 TGTGCCAGTACCCTTCCGGGACTGCTCACTGAAGCTTTCTTT CASTLPGLLTEAFF
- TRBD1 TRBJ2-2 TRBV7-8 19 TGTGCCAGCAGCTTAGTCCTCTCAATAGGGGGCCTGAACACCGGGGAGCTGTTTTTT CASSLVLSIGGLNTGELFF
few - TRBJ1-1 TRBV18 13 TGTGCCAGCTCTACCAGGGGTATGACTGAAGCTTTCTTT CASSTRGMTEAFF
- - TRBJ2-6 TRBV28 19 TGTGCCAGCAGGCCCCAACCGGGACGGGAGATCTCTGGGGCCAACGTCCTGACTTTC CASRPQPGREISGANVLTF
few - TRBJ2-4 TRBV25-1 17 TGTGCCAGCAGGGGGACTGAGGGAGATCTAGCCAAAAACATTCAGTACTTC CASRGTEGDLAKNIQYF
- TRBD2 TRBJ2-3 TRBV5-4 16 TGTGCCAGCAGCTTGAATCTAGCGGGAGGGCGGGATACGCAGTATTTT CASSLNLAGGRDTQYF
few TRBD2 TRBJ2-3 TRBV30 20 TGTGCCTGGAGGACCAACCACAGGTGGACTAGCGGGAGGGCGGCAGATACGCAGTATTTT CAWRTNHRWTSGRAADTQYF
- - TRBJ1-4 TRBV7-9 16 TGTGCCAGCAGCGACCTTGGCTCCGGGACTAATGAAAAACTGTTTTTT CASSDLGSGTNEKLFF
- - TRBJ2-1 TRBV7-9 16 TGTGCCAGCAGCTTAGAGGGGGGGCAGGCCAGCGATGAGCAGTTCTTC CASSLEGGQASDEQFF
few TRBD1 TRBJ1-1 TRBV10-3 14 TGTGCCATCAGTGCCGGGACAGAATACACTGAAGCTTTCTTT CAISAGTEYTEAFF
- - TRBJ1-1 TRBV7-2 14 TGTGCCAGCAGCCCTCGGGAGCGCTCCGCAGAAGCTTTCTTT CASSPRERSAEAFF
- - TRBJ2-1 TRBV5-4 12 TGTGCCAGCCACTTGGGGAGCGGCGTGCGGTTCTTC CASHLGSGVRFF
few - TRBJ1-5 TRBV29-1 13 TGCAGCGTTGCCCACGGGGACAATCAGCCCCAGCATTTT CSVAHGDNQPQHF
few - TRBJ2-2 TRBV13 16 TGTGCCAGCAGCTTGAGGGCAGGGGCGGCCACCGGGGAGCTGTTTTTT CASSLRAGAATGELFF
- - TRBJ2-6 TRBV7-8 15 TGTGCCAGCAGCATTTCGAACTCCGGGGCCAACGTCCTGACTTTC CASSISNSGANVLTF
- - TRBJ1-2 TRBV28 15 TGTGCCAGCAGCTTCATACCCCAGGTTGTGTATGGCTACACCTTC CASSFIPQVVYGYTF
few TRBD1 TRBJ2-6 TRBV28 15 TGTGCCAGCAGTCCTCAGGGGGCTGGGGCCAACGTCCTGACTTTC CASSPQGAGANVLTF
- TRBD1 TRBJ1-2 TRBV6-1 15 TGTGCCAGCAGTGAATCGTGGGGACAGGGGTACGGCTACACCTTC CASSESWGQGYGYTF
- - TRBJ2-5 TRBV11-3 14 TGTGCCAGCAGCTCGACAGGACTCGGTGAGACCCAGTACTTC CASSSTGLGETQYF
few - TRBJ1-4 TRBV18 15 TGTGCCAGCTCTCCATTCGACAGGAGTAATGAAAAACTGTTTTTT CASSPFDRSNEKLFF
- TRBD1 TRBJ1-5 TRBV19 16 TGTGCCAGTAGACCCGGGACAGGGGTTCCCAATCAGCCCCAGCATTTT CASRPGTGVPNQPQHF
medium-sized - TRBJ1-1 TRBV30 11 TGTGCCTGGAGTAAGACAGGCGAAGCTTTCTTT CAWSKTGEAFF
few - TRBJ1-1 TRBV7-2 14 TGTGCCAGCAGCTCAGAGCTTGGGGGGGTAGTGGCTTTCTTT CASSSELGGVVAFF
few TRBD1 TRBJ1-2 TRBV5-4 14 TGTGCCAGCAGCCCCACAGGGGCGGACTATGGCTACACCTTC CASSPTGADYGYTF
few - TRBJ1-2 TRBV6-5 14 TGTGCCAGCCGTCCCGACACCGGAAGCTATGGCTACACCTTC CASRPDTGSYGYTF
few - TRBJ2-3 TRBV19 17 TGTGCCAGTAGTATAGTACAGGCCAGGAGCAGCACAGATACGCAGTATTTT CASSIVQARSSTDTQYF
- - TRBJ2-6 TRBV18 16 TGTGCCAGCTCACCTAGGCTGGGCACCGGGGCCAACGTCCTGACTTTC CASSPRLGTGANVLTF
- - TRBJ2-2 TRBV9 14 TGTGCCAGCAGCGTAGTCAGTGTCTCCGGGGAGCTGTTTTTT CASSVVSVSGELFF
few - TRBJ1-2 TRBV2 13 TGTGCCAGCAGCGAGACAGAGGACTATGGCTACACCTTC CASSETEDYGYTF
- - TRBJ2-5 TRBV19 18 TGTGCCAGTAGTAAGATAACCGGGACATTCACTCCCCAAGAGACCCAGTACTTC CASSKITGTFTPQETQYF
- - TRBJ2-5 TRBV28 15 TGTACCAGCAGTTTACGGACGGCGGGCGGGGAGACCCAGTACTTC CTSSLRTAGGETQYF
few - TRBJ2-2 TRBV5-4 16 TGTGCCAGCAGTACGAGAGCGGCGGCGAACACCGGGGAGCTGTTTTTT CASSTRAAANTGELFF
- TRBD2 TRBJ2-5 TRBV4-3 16 TGCGCCAGCAGCCAAGATAGCGCGGGAGGGGGGGAGACCCAGTACTTC CASSQDSAGGGETQYF
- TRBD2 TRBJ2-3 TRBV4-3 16 TGCGCCAGCAGCCAAGGTACTAGCGGGATCGGGGATACGCAGTATTTT CASSQGTSGIGDTQYF
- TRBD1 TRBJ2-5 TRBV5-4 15 TGTGCCAGCAGCCCGCAAGCTGGGACAGGGAAGACCCAGTACTTC CASSPQAGTGKTQYF
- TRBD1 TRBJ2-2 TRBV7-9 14 TGTGCCAGCAGCCAGGACAGGGCCACCGGGGAGCTGTTTTTT CASSQDRATGELFF
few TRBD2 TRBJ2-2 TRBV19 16 TGTGCCAGTAGACGACTAGCGGGAGGGCCGAGCGGGGAGCTGTTTTTT CASRRLAGGPSGELFF
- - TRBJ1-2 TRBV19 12 TGTGCCAGTAGGGAGACTAACTATGGCTACACCTTC CASRETNYGYTF
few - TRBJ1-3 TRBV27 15 TGTGCCAGCAGTCCCCGGGCGGGCTCTGGAAACACCATATATTTT CASSPRAGSGNTIYF
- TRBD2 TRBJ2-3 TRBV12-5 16 TGTGCTAGTGGTTTGGGGACTAGCGGGAGTGGCGATACGCAGTATTTT CASGLGTSGSGDTQYF
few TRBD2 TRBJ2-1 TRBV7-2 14 TGTGCCAGCAGCTTCACTAGCGGACCGAATGAGCAGTTCTTC CASSFTSGPNEQFF
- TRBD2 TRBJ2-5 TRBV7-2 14 TGTGCCACCGAACCCGGGACTAGGATCGGGACCCAGTACTTC CATEPGTRIGTQYF
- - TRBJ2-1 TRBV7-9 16 TGTGCCAGCACCCCGGGGAGCCTATCGGCCTACAATGAGCAGTTCTTC CASTPGSLSAYNEQFF
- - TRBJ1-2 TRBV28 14 TGTGCCAGCAGCCCTCTCGGACAGACCTATGGCTACACCTTC CASSPLGQTYGYTF
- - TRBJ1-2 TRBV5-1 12 TGCGCCAGCAGCTTGGCGGGTTGGGGCTACACCTTC CASSLAGWGYTF
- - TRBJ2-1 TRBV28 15 TGTGCCAGCAGTTTTGGCAGGTCCATCCCCAATGAGCAGTTCTTC CASSFGRSIPNEQFF
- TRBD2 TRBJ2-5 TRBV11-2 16 TGTGCCAGCAGCTCCGGACTAGCGGGCCGCCAAGAGACCCAGTACTTC CASSSGLAGRQETQYF
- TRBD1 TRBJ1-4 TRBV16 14 TGTGCCAGCAGCCAACGGACCCCAAACGACAGGGCCTCTTTT CASSQRTPNDRASF
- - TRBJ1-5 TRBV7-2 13 TGTGCCAGCAGCTTAGATCGGAATCAGCCCCAGCATTTT CASSLDRNQPQHF
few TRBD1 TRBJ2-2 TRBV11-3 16 TGTGCCAGCAGCTTAGAACAGGGGGGAAACACCGGGGAGCTGTTTTTT CASSLEQGGNTGELFF
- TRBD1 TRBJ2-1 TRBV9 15 TGTGCCAGCAGCGCGACCGGGACAGGGGCGAATGAGCAGTTCTTC CASSATGTGANEQFF